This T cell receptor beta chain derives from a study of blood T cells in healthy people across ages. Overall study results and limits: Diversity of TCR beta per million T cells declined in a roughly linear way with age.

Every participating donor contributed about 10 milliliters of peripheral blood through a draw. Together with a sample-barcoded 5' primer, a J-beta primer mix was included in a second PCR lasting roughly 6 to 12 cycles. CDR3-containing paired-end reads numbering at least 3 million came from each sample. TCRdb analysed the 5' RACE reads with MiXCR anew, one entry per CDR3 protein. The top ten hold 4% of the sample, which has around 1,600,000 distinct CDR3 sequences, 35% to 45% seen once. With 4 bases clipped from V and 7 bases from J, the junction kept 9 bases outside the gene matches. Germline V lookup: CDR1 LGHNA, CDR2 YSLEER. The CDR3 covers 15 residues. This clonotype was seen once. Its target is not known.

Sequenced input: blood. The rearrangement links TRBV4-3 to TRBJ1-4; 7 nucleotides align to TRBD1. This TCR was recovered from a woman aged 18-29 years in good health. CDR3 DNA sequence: TGCGCCAGCAGCCCCCAGGGGGGGGACGGTGAAAAACTGTTTTTT. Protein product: CASSPQGGDGEKLFF.